These T cell receptor beta chains were read from a single sample in a study of blood T cell repertoires in COVID-19. Profiled with immunoSEQ multiplex PCR; TCRdb holds only in-frame clones, not every one. The data show fewer than 350,000 clones, around 90% seen once. The sequenced material came from peripheral blood. The receptors originated from a woman in her twenties or thirties with COVID-19, enrolled during active disease. Each CDR3 is given with its conserved first and last residue. Each record gives: D gene, V gene, J gene, CDR3 protein, CDR3 DNA. The D gene is left open where the match is weak.

TRBD1	TRBV2	TRBJ1-1	CASRARQGDTEAFF	TGTGCCAGCAGGGCCAGACAGGGTGACACTGAAGCTTTCTTT
NA	TRBV27	TRBJ2-1	CATSEGSYNEQFF	TGTGCCACCTCGGAGGGTTCCTACAATGAGCAGTTCTTC
TRBD1	TRBV11-1	TRBJ1-1	CASSLASGQGNTEAFF	TGTGCCAGCAGCTTAGCCTCGGGACAGGGGAACACTGAAGCTTTCTTT
NA	TRBV14	TRBJ2-1	CASSQLPGFEQFF	TGTGCCAGCAGCCAGCTGCCGGGGTTCGAGCAGTTCTTC
NA	TRBV28	TRBJ2-2	CATGMLNTGELFF	TGTGCCACGGGAATGCTTAACACCGGGGAGCTGTTTTTT
NA	TRBV9	TRBJ2-7	CASSVGGITYEQYF	TGTGCCAGCAGCGTAGGAGGTATTACCTACGAGCAGTACTTC
NA	TRBV2	TRBJ1-1	CASTGSMNTEAFF	TGTGCCAGCACAGGGTCCATGAACACTGAAGCTTTCTTT
NA	TRBV5-1	TRBJ2-2	CASSLPTRAGELFF	TGCGCCAGCAGCTTGCCAACCCGGGCCGGGGAGCTGTTTTTT
TRBD1	TRBV7-2	TRBJ1-5	CASSLLSTGRNQPQHF	TGTGCCAGCAGCCTATTATCGACAGGGCGCAATCAGCCCCAGCATTTT
NA	TRBV6-2/TRBV6-3	TRBJ2-7	CASSYSLRYEQYF	TGTGCCAGCAGTTACTCATTGCGGTACGAGCAGTACTTC
TRBD2	TRBV5-1	TRBJ2-2	CASTVSGRADTGELFF	TGCGCCAGCACCGTGAGCGGGAGGGCCGATACCGGGGAGCTGTTTTTT
TRBD2	TRBV6-4	TRBJ2-1	CASSPSGSLSYNEQFF	TGTGCCAGCAGTCCCAGCGGGAGCCTCTCCTACAATGAGCAGTTCTTC